A single sample is the source of the 7 T cell receptor beta chains below, sequenced in a study of T cells in Graves' hyperthyroidism and ophthalmopathy. Researchers took RNA transcripts and amplified the TCR beta CDR3 regions from them. The primer set for the first-round RT-PCR of the TCR CDR3 was HTBI. TCRdb passed the multiplex PCR reads through MiXCR, listing each CDR3 protein once. The data hold about 560,000 distinct CDR3 sequences, with approximately 44% observed a single time. Material for sequencing was peripheral blood or thyroid tissue (not recorded which). All receptors come from a young woman with Graves' hyperthyroidism.

This clonotype was seen only once. The rearrangement links TRBV2 to TRBJ1-1, with 8 bases matching TRBD1. V was clipped by 8 bases and J by 4 bases; unmatched bases: 6. CDR1 and CDR2 from the germline V gene are SNHLY and FYNNEI. The CDR3 runs to 13 residues. CDR3 DNA: TGTGCCAGCGGAGGAGACAGGGGCACTGAAGCTTTCTTT. Its translation: CASGGDRGTEAFF.

This clonotype was observed many times. V is TRBV7-9 and J is TRBJ1-1; D call uncertain. The V gene's germline CDR1 is SEHNR and CDR2 FQNEAQ (reference sequence). V lost 6 bases and J 3 bases, leaving 11 bases between the germline ends. There are 13 residues in the CDR3. The DNA of the CDR3 is TGTGCCAGCAGTACGTTCGGGGACACTGAAGCTTTCTTT. It is translated as CASSTFGDTEAFF.

This clonotype has at least ten counts. The rearrangement uses TRBV29-1 and TRBJ1-2, with D uncertain. The ends were cut back, 3 bases at V and 1 base at J, with 9 bases in the middle. Germline V gene lookup returns CDR1 SQVTM and CDR2 ANQGSEA. There are 13 residues in the CDR3. The CDR3 sequence is CSVDPGLNYGYTF. CDR3 bases: TGCAGCGTTGACCCAGGCCTTAACTATGGCTACACCTTC.

The chain couples TRBV10-3 to TRBJ1-3; no reliable D call. CDR1 ENHRY and CDR2 SYGVKD come from the germline V gene. There are 13 residues in the CDR3. CDR3 DNA: TGTGCTAGAGATGGGAATGCGGGAAACACCATATATTTT. It specifies CARDGNAGNTIYF.

This clonotype was seen at least ten times. This chain uses TRBV19 with TRBJ1-6; D gene ambiguous. V was shortened by 4 bases and J by 8 bases, with 12 bases between the two germline ends. The germline gives CDR1 LNHDA, CDR2 SQIVND (reference sequence). This CDR3 is built from 14 residues. This chain's CDR3 is CASSTRGSYSPLHF. CDR3 sequence (DNA): TGTGCCAGTAGTACGCGGGGATCTTATTCACCCCTCCACTTT.

This clonotype has at least ten counts. The chain has TRBV29-1 and TRBJ2-5; TRBD2 might be the D (6 bases). The CDR3 consists of 12 residues. Trimming pared 6 bases from V and 5 bases from J, leaving 13 bases between. Germline CDR1 and CDR2: SQVTM and ANQGSEA. In nucleotides, the CDR3 is TGCAGCGTAACGGGGGAACTGGAGACCCAGTACTTC. Amino acid sequence: CSVTGELETQYF.

Only a few counts were recorded for this clonotype. V usage is TRBV27 and J usage is TRBJ2-7, with 16 positions matching TRBD2. The CDR3 is made up of 16 amino acids. Per germline, CDR1 MNHEY and CDR2 SMNVEV (reference sequence). Germline trimming cut 5 bases from V and 4 bases from J; bases unmatched to any gene: 5. The CDR3 DNA sequence: TGTGCCAGCAGTGGGACTAGCGGGAGGGCCGGGTACGAGCAGTACTTC. It specifies CASSGTSGRAGYEQYF.